The next 18 T cell receptor beta chains were all read from a single sample in a study of T cells after somatic rescue of genetic block. Using immunoSEQ multiplex PCR, the repertoire was profiled, and TCRdb retains in-frame clones only, with some absent. The table has roughly 67,000 clones, around 93% seen once. The sequencing sample was made of peripheral blood mononuclear cells (PBMCs). Source of these receptors: a man in his forties or fifties.

This chain joins TRBV29-1 and TRBJ2-3, with D possibly TRBD2 on 6 matching bases. The CDR3 runs to 11 residues. Trimming shortened V by 6 bases and J by 4 bases, and 8 bases separated the two germline ends. Per germline, CDR1 SQVTM and CDR2 ANQGSEA. CDR3 sequence (DNA): TGCAGCGTATCTAGCGCAGATACGCAGTATTTT. This encodes CSVSSADTQYF.

The chain has TRBV13 and TRBJ2-7; 9 positions match TRBD1. Germline CDR1 is PRHDT and CDR2 is FYEKMQ (reference sequence). Trimming at V came to 5 bases and at J to 6 bases, leaving 5 bases not matched to a gene. This CDR3 has 13 residues. CDR3 protein: CASSPMTGGEQYF. CDR3 DNA: TGTGCCAGCAGCCCCATGACAGGGGGCGAGCAGTACTTC.

The chain joins TRBV7-9 to TRBJ2-3, with D possibly TRBD2 on 6 matching bases. V lost 0 bases and J 4 bases, leaving 14 bases between the germline ends. The germline V gene encodes CDR1 SEHNR and CDR2 FQNEAQ (reference sequence). The CDR3 loop spans 16 amino acids. In DNA form, the CDR3 reads TGTGCCAGCAGCTTAGCGCTAGCGCATGGCCCAGATACGCAGTATTTT. It translates to CASSLALAHGPDTQYF.

The gene calls are TRBV19 and TRBJ1-1; D call uncertain. This CDR3 has 12 residues. Germline values: CDR1 LNHDA, CDR2 SQIVND (reference sequence). Trimming took 5 bases from V and 3 from J, leaving 7 bases between them. The CDR3 nucleotides are TGTGCCAGTAGTTTTCTGTACACTGAAGCTTTCTTT. This codes for CASSFLYTEAFF.

The genes are TRBV27 and TRBJ2-1; a weak D match, TRBD1 (6 bases). Germline V gene data show CDR1 as MNHEY and CDR2 as SMNVEV (reference sequence). V was shortened by 4 bases and J by 8 bases, with 21 bases between the two germline ends. CDR3 length equals 16 residues. Written as DNA, the CDR3 is TGTGCCAGCAGTTCCCCCAGGGGCGTGAAAATCGATGAGCAGTTCTTC. It is translated as CASSSPRGVKIDEQFF.

The genes are TRBV7-9 and TRBJ2-5, with 14 bases that match TRBD2. The DNA end favors TRBJ2-7, so the J call may be wrong. The CDR3 loop spans 18 amino acids. The germline V gene encodes CDR1 SEHNR and CDR2 FQNEAQ (reference sequence). The CDR3 region has the DNA TGTGCCAGCAGCTCGACTAGCGGGAGGGCCGTGGGGTCCTACGAGCAGTACTTC. Translated: CASSSTSGRAVGSYEQYF.

The gene calls are TRBV9 and TRBJ2-7; D gene unclear. The CDR3 loop spans 13 amino acids. The V and J ends lost 0 bases and 5 bases respectively, with 9 bases between them. The germline gives CDR1 SGDLS, CDR2 YYNGEE. The CDR3 DNA reads as TGTGCCAGCAGCGTAGCGCCTCGAGACGAGCAGTACTTC. It translates to CASSVAPRDEQYF. Complete variable domain (other parts from reference TRBV9 and TRBJ2-7): DSGVTQTPKHLITATGQRVTLRCSPRSGDLSVYWYQQSLDQGLQFLIQYYNGEERAKGNILERFSAQQFPDLHSELNLSSLELGDSALYFCASSVAPRDEQYFGPGTRLTVT.

This chain links TRBV27 with TRBJ2-5; no definite D call. CDR3 length: 14 residues. Trimming left V 3 bases short and J 0 bases short, with 8 bases between. Germline CDR1 and CDR2: MNHEY and SMNVEV (reference sequence). In nucleotides, the CDR3 is TGTGCCAGCAGTTTGTGGCAGAACCAAGAGACCCAGTACTTC. Its protein product is CASSLWQNQETQYF.

V usage is TRBV5-1 and J usage is TRBJ2-2; D is unresolved. There are 15 residues in the CDR3. The germline V gene has CDR1 SGHRS and CDR2 YFSETQ. Trimming stripped 0 bases from V and 3 bases from J, with 9 bases between. The CDR3 DNA follows: TGCGCCAGCAGCTTGGGGCAGGTCCACACCGGGGAGCTGTTTTTT. Translated: CASSLGQVHTGELFF.

This chain connects TRBV28 to TRBJ1-3; 7 positions agree with TRBD1. Germline V gene sequence: CDR1 MDHEN, CDR2 SYDVKM. J lost 5 bases, V lost 8 bases, and 6 bases had no gene match. The CDR3 extends over 13 amino acids. This CDR3 is CASLTGARNTIYF. CDR3 in DNA: TGTGCCAGCCTCACAGGGGCGAGAAACACCATATATTTT.

The chain couples TRBV6-5 to TRBJ2-4, with D possibly TRBD1 on 5 matching bases. The germline V gene encodes CDR1 MNHEY and CDR2 SVGAGI. This CDR3 comprises 13 residues. Trimming pared 8 bases from V and 9 bases from J, leaving 17 bases between. CDR3 sequence (DNA): TGTGCCAGCCTCCCCGCGCAGGGTGGCATTCAGTACTTC. Translating gives CASLPAQGGIQYF.

The genes are TRBV20-1 and TRBJ2-5; weak D call: TRBD2 (6 bases). With 7 bases removed from V and 5 bases from J, the gap between germline ends came to 11 bases. The CDR3 is 11 residues long. CDR1 DFQATT and CDR2 SNEGSKA come from the germline V gene (reference sequence). The CDR3 sequence is CSVLAVETQYF. In nucleotides, the CDR3 is TGCAGTGTACTAGCCGTGGAGACCCAGTACTTC.

This clone was detected only once. The chain employs TRBV5-5 and TRBJ2-2; 11 positions agree with TRBD2. Unmatched junction bases numbered 11, after V lost 4 bases and J lost 6 bases. The CDR3 has 17 amino acids. Germline loops: CDR1 SGHKS, CDR2 YYEKEE (reference sequence). DNA of the CDR3: TGTGCCAGCAGCGTAATGAGTAGCGGGAGGGCCCCCGGGGAGCTGTTTTTT. Translating it yields CASSVMSSGRAPGELFF.

J is TRBJ1-5 and V is TRBV18, with 9 bases lining up with TRBD1. This CDR3 spans 15 amino acids. The V and J ends lost 6 bases and 0 bases, in that order; junction bases with no gene match: 3. The germline V gene encodes CDR1 KGHSH and CDR2 LQKENI. Written as DNA, the CDR3 is TGTGCCAGCTCGGGGACAGGGAATAGCAATCAGCCCCAGCATTTT. Translation: CASSGTGNSNQPQHF.

The gene calls are TRBV5-1 and TRBJ1-1, with 8 bases lining up with TRBD1. This CDR3 comprises 16 residues. V shed 1 base and J 0 bases; nucleotides not matched to a gene: 5. Per germline, CDR1 SGHRS and CDR2 YFSETQ. Here the CDR3 reads CASSLRTGKVNTEAFF. In DNA, the CDR3 is TGCGCCAGCAGCTTGAGGACAGGGAAGGTGAACACTGAAGCTTTCTTT.

The chain carries TRBV19 and TRBJ1-5; weak D call: TRBD1 (5 bases). The CDR3 is made up of 16 amino acids. Trimming cost V 3 bases and J 3 bases, with 15 bases left between them. Germline CDR1 and CDR2: LNHDA and SQIVND (reference sequence). CDR3 bases: TGTGCCAGTAGTATCTGGGACTACGGATCCAATCAGCCCCAGCATTTT. Protein product: CASSIWDYGSNQPQHF. The complete variable domain, with remaining parts taken from reference TRBV19 and TRBJ1-5, reads DGGITQSPKYLFRKEGQNVTLSCEQNLNHDAMYWYRQDPGQGLRLIYYSQIVNDFQKGDIAEGYSVSREKKESFPLTVTSAQKNPTAFYLCASSIWDYGSNQPQHFGDGTRLSIL.

The gene calls are TRBV10-1 and TRBJ2-5, with a weak D call TRBD2 (7 bases). Germline V gives CDR1 WNHNN, CDR2 SYGVQD (reference sequence). Trimming removed 0 bases at V and 5 bases at J, with 16 bases between. The CDR3 runs 16 residues. The CDR3 DNA sequence: TGCGCCAGCAGTGAGTCGGGAGGGGGTGGTCGGGAGACCCAGTACTTC. Amino acid sequence: CASSESGGGGRETQYF.

The gene calls are TRBV28 and TRBJ2-1; D is perhaps TRBD1 (5 bases). This CDR3 comprises 13 residues. V was shortened by 3 bases and J by 9 bases, with 12 bases between the two germline ends. Germline V gene lookup returns CDR1 MDHEN and CDR2 SYDVKM. The CDR3 DNA reads as TGTGCCAGCAGTTTCCCGCAGGGCCCTGAGCAGTTCTTC. This codes for CASSFPQGPEQFF.